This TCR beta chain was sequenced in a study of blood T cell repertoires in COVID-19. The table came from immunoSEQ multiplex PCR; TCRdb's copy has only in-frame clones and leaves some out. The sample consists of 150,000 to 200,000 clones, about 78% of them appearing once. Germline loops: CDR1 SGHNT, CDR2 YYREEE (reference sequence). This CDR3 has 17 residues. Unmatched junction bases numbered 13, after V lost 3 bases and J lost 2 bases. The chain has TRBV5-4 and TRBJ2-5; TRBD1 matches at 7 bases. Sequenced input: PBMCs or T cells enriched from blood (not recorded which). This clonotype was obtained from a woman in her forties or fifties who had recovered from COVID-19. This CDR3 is CASSSGAGTVRQETQYF. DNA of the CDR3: TGTGCCAGCAGCTCCGGCGCCGGGACAGTTAGACAAGAGACCCAGTACTTC.